Here is one TCR beta chain with its context. Antigen specificity is unknown. An end of the junction differs from the germline gene, which may be a read error. Construction of naive CD8 libraries employed roughly 20,000 to 1,100,000 sorted cells together with 10%, 30% or 50% RNA. This record comes from a study of molecular identifiers for immune sequencing clone quantification. The length of the CDR3 is 14 residues. For bulk TCR libraries, previously described methods and listed TCR primers were used. TCRdb reprocessed the PCR reads with MiXCR, giving one entry per CDR3 protein. The data hold around 460,000 distinct CDR3 sequences, with roughly 23% observed a single time. Study-wide results and caveats: Clones with over 20 RNA copies captured over 97% of effector molecules but under 1% of naive ones.

Sequencing was performed on naive CD8+ T cells from blood, with Jurkat cell RNA spiked in. Described subset: FACS-sorted CD8+CD4-CCR7+CD45RA+ naive T cells. The receptor's source is a human donor in good health. Some libraries in this study had Jurkat cell RNA spiked in. This chain connects TRBV12-3 or TRBV12-4 to TRBJ2-7; 7 positions agree with TRBD2. The CDR3 reads CASSRSGELNERYF. The CDR3 nucleotides read TGTGCCAGCAGTCGAAGCGGGGAGCTCAACGAGCGGTACTTC.